The source of this T cell receptor beta chain is a study of CD8+CD57+ T cells in acquired aplastic anemia. Trimming stripped 4 bases from V and 9 bases from J, with 13 bases between. The CDR3 is made up of 14 amino acids. Germline CDR1 and CDR2: MGHDK and SYGVNS. Profiles of TCR beta VDJ and CDR3 were generated from a genomic DNA template. TCRdb reprocessed the reads with MiXCR, giving one entry per CDR3 protein. The sample gives some 82,000 distinct CDR3 sequences, about half of which show up once; about 68% is in the top ten. This chain connects TRBV25-1 to TRBJ1-6, with a tentative D call TRBD1 (5 bases). Material for sequencing was sorted CD4+, CD8+, or CD8+CD57+ T cells (not recorded which) from PBMCs. The clonotype originates from a human donor in good health, serving as a control. The CDR3: CASSGGGLPSPLHF. In DNA, the CDR3 is TGTGCCAGCAGTGGGGGGGGGTTGCCTTCACCCCTCCACTTT.